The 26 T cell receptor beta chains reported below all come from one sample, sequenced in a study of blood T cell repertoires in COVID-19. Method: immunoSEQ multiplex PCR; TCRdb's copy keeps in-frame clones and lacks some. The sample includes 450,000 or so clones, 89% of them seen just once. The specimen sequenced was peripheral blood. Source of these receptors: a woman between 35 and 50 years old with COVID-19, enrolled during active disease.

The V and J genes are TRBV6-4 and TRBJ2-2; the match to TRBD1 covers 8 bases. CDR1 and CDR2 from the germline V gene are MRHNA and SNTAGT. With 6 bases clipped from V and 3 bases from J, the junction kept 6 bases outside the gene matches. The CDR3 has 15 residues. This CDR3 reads CASRSTGVDTGELFF. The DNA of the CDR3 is TGTGCCAGCAGATCGACAGGGGTAGACACCGGGGAGCTGTTTTTT.

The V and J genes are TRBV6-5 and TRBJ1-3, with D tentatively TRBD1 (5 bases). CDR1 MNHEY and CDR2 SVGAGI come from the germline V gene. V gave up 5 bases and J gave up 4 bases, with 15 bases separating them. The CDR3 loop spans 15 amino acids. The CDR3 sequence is CASSLRQLWGNTIYF. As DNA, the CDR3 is TGTGCCAGCAGTCTTAGACAGCTCTGGGGAAACACCATATATTTT.

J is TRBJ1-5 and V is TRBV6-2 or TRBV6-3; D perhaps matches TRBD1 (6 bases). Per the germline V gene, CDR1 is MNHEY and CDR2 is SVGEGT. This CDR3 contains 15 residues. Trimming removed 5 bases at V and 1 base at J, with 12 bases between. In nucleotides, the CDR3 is TGTGCCAGCAGTAACGGACAGTCGAGCAATCAGCCCCAGCATTTT. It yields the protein CASSNGQSSNQPQHF.

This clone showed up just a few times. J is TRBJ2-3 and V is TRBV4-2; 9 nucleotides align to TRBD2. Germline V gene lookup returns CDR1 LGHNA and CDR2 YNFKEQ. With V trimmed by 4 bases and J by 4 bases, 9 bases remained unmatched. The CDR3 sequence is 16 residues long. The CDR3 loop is CASSPGLASSPDTQYF. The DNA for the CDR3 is TGTGCCAGCAGCCCAGGACTAGCGAGTTCCCCAGATACGCAGTATTTT.

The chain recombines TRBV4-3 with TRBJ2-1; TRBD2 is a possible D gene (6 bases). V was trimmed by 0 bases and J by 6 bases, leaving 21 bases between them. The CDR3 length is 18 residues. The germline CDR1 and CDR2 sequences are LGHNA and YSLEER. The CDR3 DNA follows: TGCGCCAGCAGCCAAGATTGGTTCCGGGACTCCGAGGGCAATGAGCAGTTCTTC. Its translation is CASSQDWFRDSEGNEQFF.

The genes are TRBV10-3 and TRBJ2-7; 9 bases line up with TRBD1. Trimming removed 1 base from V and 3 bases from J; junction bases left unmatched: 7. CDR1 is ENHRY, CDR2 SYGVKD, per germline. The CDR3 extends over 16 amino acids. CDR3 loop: CAISEYGTGSRYEQYF. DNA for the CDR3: TGTGCCATCAGTGAGTACGGGACAGGGAGTCGCTACGAGCAGTACTTC.

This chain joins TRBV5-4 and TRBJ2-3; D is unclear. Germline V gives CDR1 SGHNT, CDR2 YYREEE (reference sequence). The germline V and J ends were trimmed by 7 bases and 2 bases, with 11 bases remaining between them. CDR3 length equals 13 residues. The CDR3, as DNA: TGTGCCAGCTTACGGTCCCCCACAGATACGCAGTATTTT. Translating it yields CASLRSPTDTQYF.

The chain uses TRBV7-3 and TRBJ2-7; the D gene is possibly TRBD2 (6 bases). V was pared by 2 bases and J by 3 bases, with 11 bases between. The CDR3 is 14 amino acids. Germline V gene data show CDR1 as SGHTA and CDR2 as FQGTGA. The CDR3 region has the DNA TGTGCCAGCAGCTTATACTCGGGGGACTACGAGCAGTACTTC. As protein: CASSLYSGDYEQYF.

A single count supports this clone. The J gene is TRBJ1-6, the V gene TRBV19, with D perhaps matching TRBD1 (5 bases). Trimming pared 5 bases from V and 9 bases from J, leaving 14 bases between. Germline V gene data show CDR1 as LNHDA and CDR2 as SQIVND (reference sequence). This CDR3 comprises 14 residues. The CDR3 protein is CASSYQGGGSPLHF. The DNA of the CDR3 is TGTGCCAGTAGTTATCAGGGCGGTGGTTCACCCCTCCACTTT.

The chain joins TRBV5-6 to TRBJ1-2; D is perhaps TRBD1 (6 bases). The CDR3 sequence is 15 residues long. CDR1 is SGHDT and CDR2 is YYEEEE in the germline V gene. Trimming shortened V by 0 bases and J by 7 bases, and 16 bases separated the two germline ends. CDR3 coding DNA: TGTGCCAGCAGCTTGGACAGGGTGGGTAGGGGTGGCTACACCTTC. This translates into CASSLDRVGRGGYTF.

The CDR3 region is CASSFGRVGSNQPQHF. The CDR3 DNA follows: TGTGCCAGCAGTTTCGGGCGGGTAGGAAGCAATCAGCCCCAGCATTTT. The gene calls are TRBV28 and TRBJ1-5, with D uncertain. This CDR3 is built from 16 residues. Per germline, CDR1 MDHEN and CDR2 SYDVKM. Trimming took off 3 bases at V and 1 base at J, with 13 bases between the two ends.

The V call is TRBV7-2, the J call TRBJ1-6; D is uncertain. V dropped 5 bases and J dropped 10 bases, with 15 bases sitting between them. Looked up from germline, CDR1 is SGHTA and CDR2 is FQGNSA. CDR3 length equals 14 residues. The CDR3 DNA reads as TGTGCCAGCAGCCCCCCGGGGATGGGCTCACCCCTCCACTTT. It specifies CASSPPGMGSPLHF.

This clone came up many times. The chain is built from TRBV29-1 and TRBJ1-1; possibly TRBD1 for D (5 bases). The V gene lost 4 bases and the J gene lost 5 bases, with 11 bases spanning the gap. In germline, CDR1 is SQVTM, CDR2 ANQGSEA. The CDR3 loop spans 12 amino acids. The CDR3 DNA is TGCAGCGTTGTGGCCAGGGTGACTGAAGCTTTCTTT. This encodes CSVVARVTEAFF. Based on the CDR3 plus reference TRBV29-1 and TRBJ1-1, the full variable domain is SAVISQKPSRDICQRGTSLTIQCQVDSQVTMMFWYRQQPGQSLTLIATANQGSEATYESGFVIDKFPISRPNLTFSTLTVSNMSPEDSSIYLCSVVARVTEAFFGQGTRLTVV.

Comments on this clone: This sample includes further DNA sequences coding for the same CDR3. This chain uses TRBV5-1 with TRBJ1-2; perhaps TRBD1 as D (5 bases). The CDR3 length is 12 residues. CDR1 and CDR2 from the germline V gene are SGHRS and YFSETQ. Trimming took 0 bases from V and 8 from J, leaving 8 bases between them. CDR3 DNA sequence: TGCGCCAGCAGCTTGGCTGGGGGGGGCTACACCTTC. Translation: CASSLAGGGYTF.

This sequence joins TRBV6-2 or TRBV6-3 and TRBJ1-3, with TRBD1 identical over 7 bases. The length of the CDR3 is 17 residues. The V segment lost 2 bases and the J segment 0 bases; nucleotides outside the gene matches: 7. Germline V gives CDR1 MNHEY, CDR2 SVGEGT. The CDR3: CASSYAGQAYSGNTIYF. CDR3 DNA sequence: TGTGCCAGCAGTTACGCCGGACAGGCTTACTCTGGAAACACCATATATTTT.

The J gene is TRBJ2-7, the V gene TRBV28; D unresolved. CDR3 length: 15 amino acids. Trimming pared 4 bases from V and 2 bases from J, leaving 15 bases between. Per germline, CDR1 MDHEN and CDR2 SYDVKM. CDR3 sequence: CASSSPASSTYEQYF. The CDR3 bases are TGTGCCAGCAGTTCCCCTGCTAGTTCAACCTACGAGCAGTACTTC.

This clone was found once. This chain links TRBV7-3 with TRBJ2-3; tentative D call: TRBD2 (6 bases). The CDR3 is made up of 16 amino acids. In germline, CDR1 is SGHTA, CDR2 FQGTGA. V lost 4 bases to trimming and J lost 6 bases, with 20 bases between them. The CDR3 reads CASSSGGAFLADTQYF. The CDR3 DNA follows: TGTGCCAGCAGCTCAGGAGGGGCTTTCCTAGCGGATACGCAGTATTTT.

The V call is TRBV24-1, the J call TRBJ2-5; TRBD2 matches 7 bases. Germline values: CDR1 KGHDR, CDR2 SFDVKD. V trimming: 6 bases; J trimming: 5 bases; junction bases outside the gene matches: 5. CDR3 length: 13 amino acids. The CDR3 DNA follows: TGTGCCACCAGTAGGGAGGGTCGGGAGACCCAGTACTTC. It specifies CATSREGRETQYF.

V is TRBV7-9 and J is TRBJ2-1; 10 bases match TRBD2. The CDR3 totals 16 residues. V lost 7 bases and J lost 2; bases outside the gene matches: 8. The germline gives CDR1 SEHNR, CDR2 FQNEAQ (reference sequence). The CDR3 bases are TGTGCCAGCACCCAAGTAGCGGGAGGCCCCTACAATGAGCAGTTCTTC. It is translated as CASTQVAGGPYNEQFF.

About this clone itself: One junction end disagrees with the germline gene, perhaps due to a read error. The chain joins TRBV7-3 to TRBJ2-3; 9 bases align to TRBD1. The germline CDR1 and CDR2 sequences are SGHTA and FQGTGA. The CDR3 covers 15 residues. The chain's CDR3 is CASSVTGGRTDTQYF. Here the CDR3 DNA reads TGTGCCAGCAGCGTAACAGGGGGCCGCACAGATACGCAGTATTTT.

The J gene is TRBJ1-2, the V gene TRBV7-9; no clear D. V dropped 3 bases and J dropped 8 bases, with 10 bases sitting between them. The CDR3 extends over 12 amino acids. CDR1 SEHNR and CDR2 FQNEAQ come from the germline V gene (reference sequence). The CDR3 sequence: CASSFDTSGYTF. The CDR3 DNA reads TGTGCCAGCAGCTTCGATACGAGCGGCTACACCTTC. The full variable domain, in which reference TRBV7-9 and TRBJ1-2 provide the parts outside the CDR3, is DTGVSQNPRHKITKRGQNVTFRCDPISEHNRLYWYRQTLGQGPEFLTYFQNEAQLEKSRLLSDRFSAERPKGSFSTLEIQRTEQGDSAMYLCASSFDTSGYTFGSGTRLTVV.

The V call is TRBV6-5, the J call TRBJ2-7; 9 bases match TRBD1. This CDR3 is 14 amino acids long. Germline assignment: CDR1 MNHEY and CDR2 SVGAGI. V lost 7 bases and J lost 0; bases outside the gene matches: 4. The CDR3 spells CASTTGGPSYEQYF. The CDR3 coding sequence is TGTGCCAGCACAACAGGGGGCCCCTCCTACGAGCAGTACTTC.

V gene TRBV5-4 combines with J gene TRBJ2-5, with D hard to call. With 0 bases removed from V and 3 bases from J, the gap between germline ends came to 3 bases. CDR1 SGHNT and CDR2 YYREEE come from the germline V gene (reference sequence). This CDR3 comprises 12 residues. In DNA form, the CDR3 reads TGTGCCAGCAGCTTGGCCGAAGAGACCCAGTACTTC. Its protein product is CASSLAEETQYF.

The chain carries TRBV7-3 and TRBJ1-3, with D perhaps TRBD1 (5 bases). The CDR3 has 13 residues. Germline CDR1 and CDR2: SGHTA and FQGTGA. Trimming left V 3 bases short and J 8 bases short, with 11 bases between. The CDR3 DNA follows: TGTGCCAGCAGCTTGACAGACGGTGACACCATATATTTT. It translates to CASSLTDGDTIYF.

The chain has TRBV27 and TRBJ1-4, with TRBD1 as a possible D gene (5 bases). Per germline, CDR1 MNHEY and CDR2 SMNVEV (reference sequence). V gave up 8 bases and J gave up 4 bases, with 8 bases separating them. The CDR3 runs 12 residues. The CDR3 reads CASHRLNEKLFF. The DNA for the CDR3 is TGTGCCAGCCACAGGCTTAATGAAAAACTGTTTTTT.

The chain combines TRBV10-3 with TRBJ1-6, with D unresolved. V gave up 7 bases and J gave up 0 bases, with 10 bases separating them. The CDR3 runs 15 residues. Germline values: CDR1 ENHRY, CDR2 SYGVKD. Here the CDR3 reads CAITQGVSYNSPLHF. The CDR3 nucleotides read TGTGCCATCACCCAAGGAGTCTCCTATAATTCACCCCTCCACTTT.